The 4 T cell receptor beta chains given below trace back to one sample, sequenced in a study of T cell responses to AZD1222 COVID-19 vaccine. This table comes from immunoSEQ multiplex PCR, and its TCRdb copy is limited to in-frame clones, with some not included. Of 130,000 to 150,000 clones listed, 90% to 95% are singletons. The sequenced sample was peripheral blood, obtained on day 0 of AZD1222 vaccination. These receptors all come from an adult in good health.

The genes are TRBV28 and TRBJ1-1; no clear D gene. The CDR3 covers 13 residues. CDR1 is MDHEN and CDR2 is SYDVKM in the germline V gene. V gave up 4 bases and J gave up 0 bases, with 6 bases separating them. CDR3: CASSYSMNTEAFF. DNA for the CDR3: TGTGCCAGCAGTTATAGCATGAACACTGAAGCTTTCTTT. Based on the CDR3 plus reference TRBV28 and TRBJ1-1, the full variable domain is DVKVTQSSRYLVKRTGEKVFLECVQDMDHENMFWYRQDPGLGLRLIYFSYDVKMKEKGDIPEGYSVSREKKERFSLILESASTNQTSMYLCASSYSMNTEAFFGQGTRLTVV.

The chain combines TRBV7-2 with TRBJ1-6, with D unclear. Trimming shortened V by 5 bases and J by 8 bases, and 25 bases separated the two germline ends. Looked up from germline, CDR1 is SGHTA and CDR2 is FQGNSA. The CDR3 runs to 18 residues. CDR3 sequence (DNA): TGTGCCAGCAGCCCCTTCGGAGGAGGCTCCTACGTAGATTCACCCCTCCACTTT. Amino acids: CASSPFGGGSYVDSPLHF. Complete variable domain (other parts from reference TRBV7-2 and TRBJ1-6): GAGVSQSPSNKVTEKGKDVELRCDPISGHTALYWYRQSLGQGLEFLIYFQGNSAPDKSGLPSDRFSAERTGGSVSTLTIQRTQQEDSAVYLCASSPFGGGSYVDSPLHFGNGTRLTVT.

The chain has TRBV13 and TRBJ1-1, with 8 positions matching TRBD1. The CDR3 extends over 13 amino acids. V shed 3 bases, J shed 6 bases, and the junction held 3 bases outside the gene matches. CDR1 is PRHDT and CDR2 is FYEKMQ in the germline V gene (reference sequence). CDR3 DNA: TGTGCCAGCAGCTTCGTCAGGGGGCCTGAAGCTTTCTTT. Translated, it gives CASSFVRGPEAFF.

The chain has TRBV5-6 and TRBJ2-5; D remains ambiguous. CDR1 is SGHDT and CDR2 is YYEEEE in the germline V gene. CDR3 size: 15 residues. V lost 0 bases and J 5 bases, leaving 14 bases between the germline ends. In nucleotides, the CDR3 is TGTGCCAGCAGCTTGGCCTCGGGCGCTGGGGAGACCCAGTACTTC. Translating gives CASSLASGAGETQYF.